This entry lists 3 T cell receptor beta chains sequenced from one sample in a study of beta chain features in type 1 diabetes (dated by TCRdb to 2016 to 2019). Results and caveats for the whole study, not just this receptor: A moderate but significant shortening of TCRB CDR3 length was observed in type 1 diabetes patients in all four CD4+ subsets.

Library preparation was by the immunoSEQ multiplex PCR assay. The entire amount of isolated RNA was reverse transcribed using the High Capacity cDNA Reverse Transcription Kit, so the sequenced TCRB transcripts were expressed ones. TCRdb took this table from immuneACCESS and kept in-frame rearrangements with V and J called. Such tables lack part of the clones; where checked against another copy, unresolved V genes explain under half of the gap, and the rest is unexplained. The sample includes 200,000 to 250,000 clones, with approximately 14% observed a single time. Around 0.019% of the sample belongs to the ten largest clones. Their antigens remain unidentified. Sequencing was done on a sample of naive CD4+ T cells from blood. Reading the label with the study, this specimen's cell subset or site is: true naive CD4+ T cells. The receptor set was obtained from a young man with type 1 diabetes.

The table lists this clone with a few counts. This chain uses TRBV4-1 with TRBJ1-1; D is ambiguous. This CDR3 comprises 15 residues. In germline, CDR1 is MGHRA, CDR2 YSYEKL. Trimming cost V 1 base and J 1 base, with 10 bases left between them. CDR3 bases: TGCGCCAGCAGCCAAGGTCCGAGGCAGAACACTGAAGCTTTCTTT. As protein: CASSQGPRQNTEAFF.

This chain connects TRBV5-4 to TRBJ2-6; D is undetermined. Germline CDR1 reads SGHNT; CDR2 reads YYREEE (reference sequence). The CDR3 contains 15 residues. V lost 0 bases to trimming and J lost 0 bases, with 4 bases between them. The CDR3 here is CASSLDFSGANVLTF. The CDR3 DNA reads as TGTGCCAGCAGCTTGGACTTCTCTGGGGCCAACGTCCTGACTTTC.

This chain links TRBV5-4 with TRBJ1-4; 10 bases align to TRBD1. From germline, CDR1 is SGHNT and CDR2 YYREEE (reference sequence). With V trimmed by 3 bases and J by 6 bases, 8 bases remained unmatched. The CDR3 consists of 16 residues. The CDR3 sequence: CASSSWTGTGDEKLFF. CDR3 coding DNA: TGTGCCAGCAGCTCTTGGACCGGGACAGGGGATGAAAAACTGTTTTTT.